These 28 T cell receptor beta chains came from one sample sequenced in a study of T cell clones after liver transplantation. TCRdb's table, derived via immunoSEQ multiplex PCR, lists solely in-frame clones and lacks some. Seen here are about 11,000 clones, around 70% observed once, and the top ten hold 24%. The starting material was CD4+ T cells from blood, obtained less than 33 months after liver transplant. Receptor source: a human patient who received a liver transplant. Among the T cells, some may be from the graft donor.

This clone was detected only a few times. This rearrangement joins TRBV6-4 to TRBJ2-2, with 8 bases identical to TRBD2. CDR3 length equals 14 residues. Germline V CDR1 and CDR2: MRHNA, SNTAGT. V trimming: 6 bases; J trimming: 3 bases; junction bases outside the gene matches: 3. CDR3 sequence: CASSGGADTGELFF. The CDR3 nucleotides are TGTGCCAGCAGCGGGGGGGCCGACACCGGGGAGCTGTTTTTT.

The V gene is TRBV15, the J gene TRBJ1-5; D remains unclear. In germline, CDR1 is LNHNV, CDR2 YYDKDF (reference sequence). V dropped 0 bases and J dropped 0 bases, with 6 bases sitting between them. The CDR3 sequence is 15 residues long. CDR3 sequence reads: CATSRDLGSNQPQHF. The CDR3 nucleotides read TGTGCCACCAGCAGAGATTTGGGTAGCAATCAGCCCCAGCATTTT.

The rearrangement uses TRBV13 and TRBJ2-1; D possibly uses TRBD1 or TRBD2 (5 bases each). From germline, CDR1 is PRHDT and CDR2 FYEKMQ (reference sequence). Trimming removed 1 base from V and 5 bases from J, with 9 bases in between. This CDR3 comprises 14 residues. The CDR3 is CASSLVGTNNEQFF. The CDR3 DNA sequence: TGTGCCAGCAGCTTAGTTGGGACCAACAATGAGCAGTTCTTC.

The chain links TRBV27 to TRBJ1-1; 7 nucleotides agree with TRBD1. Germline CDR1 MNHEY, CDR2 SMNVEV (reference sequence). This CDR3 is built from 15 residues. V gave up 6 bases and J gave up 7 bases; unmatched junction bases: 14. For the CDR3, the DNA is TGTGCCAGCAGCATAAGTTTTAGTGGGACAGTTGAAGCTTTCTTT. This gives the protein CASSISFSGTVEAFF.

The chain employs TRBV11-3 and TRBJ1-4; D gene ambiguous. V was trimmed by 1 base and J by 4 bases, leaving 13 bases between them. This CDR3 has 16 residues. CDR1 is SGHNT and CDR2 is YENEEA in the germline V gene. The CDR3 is CASSLVAGLVNEKLFF. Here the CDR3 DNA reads TGTGCCAGCAGCTTAGTAGCCGGGTTAGTTAATGAAAAACTGTTTTTT.

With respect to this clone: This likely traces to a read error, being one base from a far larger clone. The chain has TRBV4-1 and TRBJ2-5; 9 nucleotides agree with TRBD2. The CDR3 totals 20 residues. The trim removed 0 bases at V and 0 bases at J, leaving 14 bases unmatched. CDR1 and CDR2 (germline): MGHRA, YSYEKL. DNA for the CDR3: TGCGCCAGCAGCCAAGAAGTAGGGGCTAGCGGGACCCATTACCAAGAGACCCAGTACTTC. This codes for CASSQEVGASGTHYQETQYF.

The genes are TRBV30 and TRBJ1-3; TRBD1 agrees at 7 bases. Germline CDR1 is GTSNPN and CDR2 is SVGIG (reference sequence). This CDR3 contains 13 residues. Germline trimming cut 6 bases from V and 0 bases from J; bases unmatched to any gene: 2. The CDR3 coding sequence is TGTGCCTGTACAGGGGACTCTGGAAACACCATATATTTT. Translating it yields CACTGDSGNTIYF.

The CDR3 nucleotides are TGTGCCATCAGTGAGTCTTCAGAAGAGACCCAGTACTTC. This gives the protein CAISESSEETQYF. The chain recombines TRBV10-3 with TRBJ2-5, with no clear D. Germline V gene data show CDR1 as ENHRY and CDR2 as SYGVKD. CDR3 size: 13 residues. Deletions cut 0 bases from V and 3 bases from J, with 5 bases between.

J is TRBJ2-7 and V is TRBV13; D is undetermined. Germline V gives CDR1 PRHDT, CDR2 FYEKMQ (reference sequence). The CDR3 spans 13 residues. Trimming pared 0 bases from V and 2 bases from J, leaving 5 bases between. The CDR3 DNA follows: TGTGCCAGCAGCTTAGGGATTACCTACGAGCAGTACGTC. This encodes CASSLGITYEQYV.

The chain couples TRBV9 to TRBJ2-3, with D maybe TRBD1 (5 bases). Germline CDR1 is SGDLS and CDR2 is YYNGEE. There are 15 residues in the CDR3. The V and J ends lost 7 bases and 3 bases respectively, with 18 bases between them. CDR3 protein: CASQSGAYETDTQYF. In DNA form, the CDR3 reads TGTGCCAGCCAGAGTGGGGCCTACGAAACAGATACGCAGTATTTT.

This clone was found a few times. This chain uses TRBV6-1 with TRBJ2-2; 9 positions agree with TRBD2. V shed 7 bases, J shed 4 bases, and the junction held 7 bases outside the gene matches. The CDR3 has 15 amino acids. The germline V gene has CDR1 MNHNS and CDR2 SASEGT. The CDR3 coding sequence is TGTGCCAGCATCAGACTAGCGGACCCCACCGGGGAGCTGTTTTTT. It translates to CASIRLADPTGELFF.

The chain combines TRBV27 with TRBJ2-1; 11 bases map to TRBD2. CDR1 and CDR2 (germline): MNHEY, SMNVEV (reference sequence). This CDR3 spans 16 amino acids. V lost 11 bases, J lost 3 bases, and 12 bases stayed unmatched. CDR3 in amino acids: CASTRRSGRVYNEQFF. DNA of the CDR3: TGTGCCTCCACTAGGCGTAGCGGGAGGGTCTACAATGAGCAGTTCTTC.

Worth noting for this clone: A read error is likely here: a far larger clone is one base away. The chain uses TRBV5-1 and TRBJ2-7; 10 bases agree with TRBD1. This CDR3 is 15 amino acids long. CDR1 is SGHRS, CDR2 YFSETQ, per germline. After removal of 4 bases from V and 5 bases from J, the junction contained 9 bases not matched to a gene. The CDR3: CASSREGQGNDEQYF. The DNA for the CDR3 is TGCGCCAGCAGCCGGGAGGGACAGGGGAACGACGAGCAGTACTTC.

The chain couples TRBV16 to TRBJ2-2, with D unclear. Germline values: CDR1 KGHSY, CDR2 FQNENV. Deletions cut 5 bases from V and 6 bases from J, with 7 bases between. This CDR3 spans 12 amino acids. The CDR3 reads CASSSVPGELFF. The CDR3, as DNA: TGTGCCAGCAGCTCTGTCCCCGGGGAGCTGTTTTTT.

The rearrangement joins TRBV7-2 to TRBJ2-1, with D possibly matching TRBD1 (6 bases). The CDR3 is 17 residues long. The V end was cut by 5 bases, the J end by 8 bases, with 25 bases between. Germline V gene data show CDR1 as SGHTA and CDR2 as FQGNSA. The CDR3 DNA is TGTGCCAGCAGCACTGTCGGGACACCTAAGAGCCCGTATGAGCAGTTCTTC. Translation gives CASSTVGTPKSPYEQFF.

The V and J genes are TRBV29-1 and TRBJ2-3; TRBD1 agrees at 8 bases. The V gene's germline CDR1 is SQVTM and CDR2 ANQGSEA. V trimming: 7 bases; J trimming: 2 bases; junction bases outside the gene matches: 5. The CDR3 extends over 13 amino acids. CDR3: CSAPQGVTDTQYF. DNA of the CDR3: TGCAGCGCTCCACAGGGGGTCACAGATACGCAGTATTTT.

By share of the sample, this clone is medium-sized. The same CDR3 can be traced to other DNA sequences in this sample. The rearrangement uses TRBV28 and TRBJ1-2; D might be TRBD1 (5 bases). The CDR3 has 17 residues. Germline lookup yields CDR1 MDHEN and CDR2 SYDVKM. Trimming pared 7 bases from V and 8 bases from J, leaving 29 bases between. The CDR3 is CASTSEPGGGRPRGYTF. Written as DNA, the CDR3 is TGTGCCAGCACCTCTGAGCCTGGTGGGGGACGACCTAGGGGCTACACCTTC.

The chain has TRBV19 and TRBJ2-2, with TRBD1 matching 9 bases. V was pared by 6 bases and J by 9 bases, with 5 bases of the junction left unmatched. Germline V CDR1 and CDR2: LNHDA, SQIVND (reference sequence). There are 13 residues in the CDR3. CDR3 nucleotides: TGTGCCAGTAGGACAGGGGGAATTCGGGAGCTGTTTTTT. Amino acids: CASRTGGIRELFF.

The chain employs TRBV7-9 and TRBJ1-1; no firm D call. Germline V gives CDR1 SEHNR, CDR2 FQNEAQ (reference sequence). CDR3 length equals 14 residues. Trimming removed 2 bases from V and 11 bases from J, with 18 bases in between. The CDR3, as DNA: TGTGCCAGCAGCTTACTCGCCGTGAGAGGAGACGCTTTCTTT. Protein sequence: CASSLLAVRGDAFF.

Here the CDR3 reads CASSVEEKVPRTDTQYF. The CDR3 coding sequence is TGTGCCAGCAGCGTAGAGGAAAAAGTCCCGAGGACAGATACGCAGTATTTT. The rearrangement uses TRBV9 and TRBJ2-3; D gene ambiguous. With 0 bases removed from V and 3 bases from J, the gap between germline ends came to 17 bases. The CDR3 is made up of 17 amino acids. Germline V CDR1 and CDR2: SGDLS, YYNGEE.

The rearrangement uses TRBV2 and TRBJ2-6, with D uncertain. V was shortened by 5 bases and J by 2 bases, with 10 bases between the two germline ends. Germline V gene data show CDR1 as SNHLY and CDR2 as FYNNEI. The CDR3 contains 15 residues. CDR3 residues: CASSPTTAGANVLTF. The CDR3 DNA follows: TGTGCCAGCAGTCCAACCACGGCTGGGGCCAACGTCCTGACTTTC.

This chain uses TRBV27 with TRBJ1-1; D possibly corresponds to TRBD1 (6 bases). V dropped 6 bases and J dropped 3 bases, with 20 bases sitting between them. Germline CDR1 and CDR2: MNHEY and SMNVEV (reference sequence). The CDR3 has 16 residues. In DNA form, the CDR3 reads TGTGCCAGCAGCCACTGGTCGGGGGGCATGGACACTGAAGCTTTCTTT. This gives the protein CASSHWSGGMDTEAFF.

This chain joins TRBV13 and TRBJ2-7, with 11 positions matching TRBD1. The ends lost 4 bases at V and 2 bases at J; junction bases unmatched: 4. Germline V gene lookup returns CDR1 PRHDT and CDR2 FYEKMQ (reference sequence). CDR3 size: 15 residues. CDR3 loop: CASSSGTGGPYEQYF. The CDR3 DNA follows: TGTGCCAGCAGCTCTGGGACAGGGGGTCCCTACGAGCAGTACTTC. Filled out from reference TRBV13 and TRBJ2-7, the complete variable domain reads AAGVIQSPRHLIKEKRETATLKCYPIPRHDTVYWYQQGPGQDPQFLISFYEKMQSDKGSIPDRFSAQQFSDYHSELNMSSLELGDSALYFCASSSGTGGPYEQYFGPGTRLTVT.

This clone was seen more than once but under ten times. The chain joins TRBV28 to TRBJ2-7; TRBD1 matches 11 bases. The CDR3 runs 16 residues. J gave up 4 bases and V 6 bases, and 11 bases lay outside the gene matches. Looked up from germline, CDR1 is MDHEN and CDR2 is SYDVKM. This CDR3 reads CASSYGTGGSGYEQYV. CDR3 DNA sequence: TGTGCCAGCAGCTACGGGACAGGGGGATCCGGTTACGAGCAGTACGTC.

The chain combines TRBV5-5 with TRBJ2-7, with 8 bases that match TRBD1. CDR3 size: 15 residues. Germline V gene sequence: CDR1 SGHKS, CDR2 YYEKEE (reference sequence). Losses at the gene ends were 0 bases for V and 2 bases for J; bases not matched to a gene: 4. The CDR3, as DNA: TGTGCCAGCAGCTTGGCCGGGACAGGAACCTACGAGCAGTACTTC. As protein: CASSLAGTGTYEQYF.

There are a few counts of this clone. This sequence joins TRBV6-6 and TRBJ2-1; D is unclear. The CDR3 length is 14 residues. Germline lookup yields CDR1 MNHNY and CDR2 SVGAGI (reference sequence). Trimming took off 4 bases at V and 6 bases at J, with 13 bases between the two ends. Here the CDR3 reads CASSSVDGSNEQFF. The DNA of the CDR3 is TGTGCCAGCAGTTCTGTTGACGGATCCAATGAGCAGTTCTTC.

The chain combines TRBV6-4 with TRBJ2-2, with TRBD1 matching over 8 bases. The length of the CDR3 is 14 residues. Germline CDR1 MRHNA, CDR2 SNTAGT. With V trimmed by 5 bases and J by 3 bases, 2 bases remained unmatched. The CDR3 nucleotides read TGTGCCAGCAGTAAGACAGGGGACACCGGGGAGCTGTTTTTT. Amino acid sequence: CASSKTGDTGELFF.

The CDR3 DNA is TGTGCCAGCAGTTTGGGGTACGAGCAGTACTTC. This gives the protein CASSLGYEQYF. The chain is built from TRBV6-5 and TRBJ2-7, with D uncertain. The CDR3 sequence is 11 residues long. CDR1 is MNHEY and CDR2 is SVGAGI in the germline V gene. Trimming left V 4 bases short and J 4 bases short, with 5 bases between.